These 17 T cell receptor beta chains were all obtained from the same sample, sequenced in a study of blood T cell repertoires in COVID-19. Produced via immunoSEQ multiplex PCR; TCRdb's table is partial and in-frame only. The sample yields over 200,000 clones, 90% seen once. The sample taken for sequencing was PBMCs or T cells enriched from blood (not recorded which). The receptors were gathered from a man younger than 45 who had recovered from COVID-19.

In this sample, this clone turned up a few times. CDR3 sequence: CASSPASWGYTF. CDR3 bases: TGTGCCAGCTCACCGGCCTCTTGGGGCTACACCTTC. This chain connects TRBV18 to TRBJ1-2; D unclear. CDR3 length: 12 amino acids. The germline CDR1 and CDR2 sequences are KGHSH and LQKENI. V gave up 3 bases and J gave up 8 bases, with 10 bases separating them.

This chain links TRBV5-1 with TRBJ2-1; 10 bases align to TRBD1. Trimming removed 0 bases from V and 7 bases from J; junction bases left unmatched: 4. Germline CDR1 reads SGHRS; CDR2 reads YFSETQ. This CDR3 comprises 15 residues. CDR3 residues: CASSLGDRGRNEQFF. The CDR3 DNA sequence: TGCGCCAGCAGCTTGGGGGACAGGGGTAGGAATGAGCAGTTCTTC. Drawing the rest from reference TRBV5-1 and TRBJ2-1, the complete variable domain is KAGVTQTPRYLIKTRGQQVTLSCSPISGHRSVSWYQQTPGQGLQFLFEYFSETQRNKGNFPGRFSGRQFSNSRSEMNVSTLELGDSALYLCASSLGDRGRNEQFFGPGTRLTVL.

The chain joins TRBV27 to TRBJ2-5, with D tentatively TRBD1 (6 bases). This CDR3 has 14 amino acids. Germline V gene sequence: CDR1 MNHEY, CDR2 SMNVEV (reference sequence). Trimming stripped 6 bases from V and 4 bases from J, with 15 bases between. The CDR3 nucleotides read TGTGCCAGCAGGTACAGGGCTCGGGGAGAGACCCAGTACTTC. Its protein product is CASRYRARGETQYF.

This chain joins TRBV7-8 and TRBJ1-4, with a possible D match to TRBD1 (6 bases). V was cut by 5 bases and J by 5 bases, with 18 bases left in between. The CDR3 is made up of 16 amino acids. Germline V lookup: CDR1 SGHVS, CDR2 FQNEAQ. The CDR3 region is CASSHRDTKGNEKLFF. For the CDR3, the DNA is TGTGCCAGCAGCCACCGGGACACGAAGGGAAATGAAAAACTGTTTTTT.

The chain employs TRBV6-4 and TRBJ2-1, with D possibly TRBD1 on 5 matching bases. The CDR3 consists of 17 residues. Germline V gene data show CDR1 as MRHNA and CDR2 as SNTAGT. Trimming took 3 bases from V and 0 from J, leaving 15 bases between them. CDR3 nucleotide sequence: TGTGCCAGCAGTGAGTCTGGGGCCGTACTCTCCTACAATGAGCAGTTCTTC. This sequence encodes CASSESGAVLSYNEQFF.

The chain is built from TRBV28 and TRBJ2-7, with 12 bases that match TRBD1. The CDR3 spans 16 residues. With 3 bases clipped from V and 5 bases from J, the junction kept 8 bases outside the gene matches. Germline assignment: CDR1 MDHEN and CDR2 SYDVKM. CDR3: CASSLSGTGGYHEQYF. The CDR3 bases are TGTGCCAGCAGTTTGTCGGGGACAGGGGGCTACCACGAGCAGTACTTC.

The J gene is TRBJ2-1, the V gene TRBV7-2, with D perhaps matching TRBD1 (7 bases). The CDR3 runs to 18 residues. CDR1 and CDR2 from the germline V gene are SGHTA and FQGNSA. V gave up 4 bases and J gave up 7 bases, with 26 bases separating them. This CDR3 reads CASSSTLPRGASMNEQFF. CDR3 nucleotides: TGTGCCAGCAGCTCCACCCTTCCCAGGGGGGCAAGCATGAATGAGCAGTTCTTC. The variable domain in full, with the rest retrieved from reference TRBV7-2 and TRBJ2-1, is GAGVSQSPSNKVTEKGKDVELRCDPISGHTALYWYRQSLGQGLEFLIYFQGNSAPDKSGLPSDRFSAERTGGSVSTLTIQRTQQEDSAVYLCASSSTLPRGASMNEQFFGPGTRLTVL.

This chain connects TRBV11-2 to TRBJ2-1, with D perhaps matching TRBD2 (6 bases). The CDR3 consists of 13 residues. The V end was cut by 1 base, the J end by 9 bases, with 10 bases between. Germline V CDR1 and CDR2: SGHAT, FQNNGV. CDR3: CASSLGRGGEQFF. DNA for the CDR3: TGTGCCAGCAGCTTAGGTAGGGGAGGTGAGCAGTTCTTC.

This clone was observed a single time. The chain employs TRBV6-5 and TRBJ1-2; D remains ambiguous. The CDR3 consists of 11 residues. Trimming pared 5 bases from V and 6 bases from J, leaving 7 bases between. The germline gives CDR1 MNHEY, CDR2 SVGAGI. CDR3 sequence reads: CASSTVHGYTF. CDR3 coding DNA: TGTGCCAGCAGTACAGTCCATGGCTACACCTTC.

CDR3 sequence reads: CASRGLAGDSYNEQFF. CDR3 DNA sequence: TGTGCAAGTCGAGGACTAGCGGGGGACTCCTACAATGAGCAGTTCTTC. The chain joins TRBV12-2 to TRBJ2-1; the D call of TRBD2 is as the table states it, not checked on the DNA. TRBV12-2 is deemed a pseudogene. CDR3 length equals 16 residues.

The chain carries TRBV18 and TRBJ1-6; 7 nucleotides agree with TRBD1. V shed 3 bases, J shed 7 bases, and the junction held 9 bases outside the gene matches. Germline loops: CDR1 KGHSH, CDR2 LQKENI. The CDR3 consists of 16 residues. CDR3 protein: CASSPYQTGSNSPLHF. Written as DNA, the CDR3 is TGTGCCAGCTCACCTTATCAGACAGGGAGCAATTCACCCCTCCACTTT.

The genes are TRBV21-1 and TRBJ1-1; TRBD1, the table's D call, lacks a check against the DNA. TRBV21-1 is shown as a pseudogene. The CDR3 consists of 15 residues. The CDR3 sequence: CASSTRQKLNTEAFF. In DNA form, the CDR3 reads TGTGCCAGCAGCACTCGACAGAAACTGAACACTGAAGCTTTCTTT.

The chain recombines TRBV28 with TRBJ2-5; tentatively, D is TRBD1 (6 bases). This CDR3 contains 15 residues. Germline values: CDR1 MDHEN, CDR2 SYDVKM. The V end was cut by 5 bases, the J end by 0 bases, with 13 bases between. The CDR3: CASSASRGHQETQYF. The CDR3 coding sequence is TGTGCCAGCAGTGCATCCAGGGGACACCAAGAGACCCAGTACTTC.

The rearrangement links TRBV7-2 to TRBJ1-2, with a possible D match to TRBD1 (6 bases). Germline V gene data show CDR1 as SGHTA and CDR2 as FQGNSA. V gave up 7 bases and J gave up 4 bases, with 13 bases separating them. The CDR3 sequence is 13 residues long. This CDR3 reads CASNTGSLYGYTF. The DNA of the CDR3 is TGTGCCAGCAACACAGGGAGCCTCTATGGCTACACCTTC.

The chain combines TRBV7-2 with TRBJ2-7; 10 bases fit TRBD2. V lost 2 bases and J lost 6; bases outside the gene matches: 1. The CDR3 has 13 amino acids. CDR1 and CDR2 from the germline V gene are SGHTA and FQGNSA. The chain's CDR3 is CASSLSGGVEQYF. CDR3 coding DNA: TGTGCCAGCAGCTTAAGCGGGGGGGTCGAGCAGTACTTC. Based on the CDR3 plus reference TRBV7-2 and TRBJ2-7, the full variable domain is GAGVSQSPSNKVTEKGKDVELRCDPISGHTALYWYRQSLGQGLEFLIYFQGNSAPDKSGLPSDRFSAERTGGSVSTLTIQRTQQEDSAVYLCASSLSGGVEQYFGPGTRLTVT.

The chain links TRBV21-1 to TRBJ2-1; TRBD2 reflects the table's D call only, with no check against the DNA. TRBV21-1 is a known pseudogene. The CDR3 consists of 15 residues. The CDR3 DNA sequence: TGTGCCAGCCCGGGACTAGCGGGGGGGGACAATGAGCAGTTCTTC. Translation: CASPGLAGGDNEQFF.

The chain employs TRBV6-5 and TRBJ1-5; no reliable D call. The CDR3 has 13 residues. Germline CDR1 and CDR2: MNHEY and SVGAGI. Trimming cost V 3 bases and J 4 bases, with 7 bases left between them. The CDR3 DNA follows: TGTGCCAGCAGTTATTCAAAAAATCAGCCCCAGCATTTT. This translates into CASSYSKNQPQHF.